The 17 T cell receptor beta chains below come from one sample, sequenced in a study of CXCR3-negative and CXCR3-positive naive CD8 T cells. Researchers prepared the TRB cDNA libraries using 5' RACE with UMI labels. TCRdb reprocessed the 5' RACE reads and keeps a single row for each CDR3 protein, giving no DNA. The sample includes over 100,000 distinct CDR3 sequences. Input material: naive CXCR3- CD8+ T cells from blood. The subset is: CD45RO-CCR7+CD27+CD95- naive CD8+ T cells lacking CXCR3 (TNR3-). Receptors were obtained from a human donor in good health. Some clones in this sample may be carry-over from other donors' samples.

The rearrangement joins TRBV12-3 or TRBV12-4 to TRBJ2-1. This CDR3 comprises 12 residues. CDR3 amino acids: CASSPRRNEQFF.

The CDR3 region is CASSLLMSGQYEQYF. J is TRBJ2-7 and V is TRBV3-1; TCRdb's D gene call, TRBD2, goes unchecked for lack of DNA. This CDR3 comprises 15 residues. Germline-derived CDR1 and CDR2 are LGHDT and YNNKEL (reference sequence).

The chain uses TRBV18 and TRBJ2-7. The CDR3 contains 15 residues. The germline gives CDR1 KGHSH, CDR2 LQKENI. The CDR3 protein is CASSPRARYLYEQYF.

This chain uses TRBV29-1 with TRBJ1-2; the TCRdb D gene call, TRBD1, has no DNA to confirm it. The CDR3 sequence is 14 residues long. Looked up from germline, CDR1 is SQVTM and CDR2 is ANQGSEA. The CDR3: CSVDSQGFRSGYTF.

This clonotype ranks as medium-sized in terms of frequency. The CDR3 reads CASSPGTGAYEQYF. This chain uses TRBV7-7 with TRBJ2-7; lacking DNA, the TRBD1 call made by TCRdb goes unchecked. Looked up from germline, CDR1 is SSHAT and CDR2 is FNYEAQ (reference sequence). This CDR3 spans 14 amino acids.

The chain has TRBV29-1 and TRBJ2-7; TCRdb designates TRBD1, a call that cannot be tested without DNA. Germline-derived CDR1 and CDR2 are SQVTM and ANQGSEA. This CDR3 contains 13 residues. The CDR3 loop is CSVEGTRVGEQYF.

This chain joins TRBV29-1 and TRBJ2-5; checking the TCRdb D call of TRBD2 is not possible without DNA. Looked up from germline, CDR1 is SQVTM and CDR2 is ANQGSEA. This CDR3 has 15 residues. The CDR3: CSVEELAQSQETQYF.

This CDR3 reads CASLQGDTGELFF. V and J are TRBV28 and TRBJ2-2; the TCRdb call, TRBD1, lacks DNA for checking. The CDR3 is 13 amino acids. Germline assignment: CDR1 MDHEN and CDR2 SYDVKM.

The rearrangement joins TRBV7-9 to TRBJ1-1; TCRdb reports TRBD1, a call that lacks DNA to check it against. The CDR3 runs 12 residues. Germline V gives CDR1 SEHNR, CDR2 FQNEAQ (reference sequence). CDR3 in amino acids: CASSLGTTEAFF. Looking up the rest from reference TRBV7-9 and TRBJ1-1 gives the full variable domain: DTGVSQNPRHKITKRGQNVTFRCDPISEHNRLYWYRQTLGQGPEFLTYFQNEAQLEKSRLLSDRFSAERPKGSFSTLEIQRTEQGDSAMYLCASSLGTTEAFFGQGTRLTVV.

The genes are TRBV3-1 and TRBJ1-2; TCRdb indicates TRBD1, and absent DNA this call remains unverified. Germline CDR1 and CDR2: LGHDT and YNNKEL (reference sequence). This CDR3 region has 15 residues. The CDR3 loop reads CASSETLGTGDGYTF.

The rearrangement links TRBV5-6 to TRBJ2-1; TCRdb picks TRBD2, but there is no DNA to check that call. The germline CDR1 and CDR2 sequences are SGHDT and YYEEEE. The CDR3 consists of 15 residues. The CDR3 spells CASSLGAGSRREQFF.

This rearrangement joins TRBV27 to TRBJ2-1; TCRdb calls TRBD2, which cannot be checked without DNA. The CDR3 consists of 15 residues. Germline assignment: CDR1 MNHEY and CDR2 SMNVEV (reference sequence). The CDR3: CASSWAGGTYNEQFF.

V is TRBV28 and J is TRBJ2-6; TCRdb indicates TRBD1, and absent DNA this call remains unverified. The germline gives CDR1 MDHEN, CDR2 SYDVKM. The CDR3 length is 15 residues. CDR3: CASSLEGYGANVLTF.

CDR3 residues: CAWSFGNTEAFF. This rearrangement joins TRBV30 to TRBJ1-1. The CDR3 spans 12 residues. Germline lookup yields CDR1 GTSNPN and CDR2 SVGIG (reference sequence).

This sequence joins TRBV4-2 and TRBJ2-3; TCRdb's D gene call, TRBD1, goes unchecked for lack of DNA. This CDR3 has 17 residues. In germline, CDR1 is LGHNA, CDR2 YNFKEQ. The CDR3 loop is CASSQEGGRSVWDTQYF.

This sequence joins TRBV30 and TRBJ2-3; TCRdb names TRBD1, which stays unverified in the absence of DNA. The length of the CDR3 is 16 residues. CDR1 and CDR2 from the germline V gene are GTSNPN and SVGIG (reference sequence). This CDR3 reads CASQPGTGFPTDTQYF.

The chain is built from TRBV7-8 and TRBJ2-7; TCRdb returns TRBD2, unconfirmable since there is no DNA. CDR3 length: 18 residues. Per germline, CDR1 SGHVS and CDR2 FQNEAQ. Here the CDR3 reads CASSIGTSGTWSSYEQYF.